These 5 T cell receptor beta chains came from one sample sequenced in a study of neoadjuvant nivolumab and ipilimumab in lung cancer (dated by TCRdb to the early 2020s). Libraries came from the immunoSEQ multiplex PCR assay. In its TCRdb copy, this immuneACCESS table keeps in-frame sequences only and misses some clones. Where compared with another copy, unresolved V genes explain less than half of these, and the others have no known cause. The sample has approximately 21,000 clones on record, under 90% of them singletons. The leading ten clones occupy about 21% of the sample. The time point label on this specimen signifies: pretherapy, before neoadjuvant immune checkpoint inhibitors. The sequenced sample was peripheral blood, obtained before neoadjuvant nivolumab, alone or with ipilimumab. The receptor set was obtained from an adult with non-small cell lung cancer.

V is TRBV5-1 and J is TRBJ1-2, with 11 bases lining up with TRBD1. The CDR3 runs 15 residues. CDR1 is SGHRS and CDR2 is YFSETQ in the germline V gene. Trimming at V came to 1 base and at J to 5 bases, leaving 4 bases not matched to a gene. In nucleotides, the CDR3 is TGCGCCAGCAGCTTGAGGACAGGGGGCGCGTATGGCTACACCTTC. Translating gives CASSLRTGGAYGYTF.

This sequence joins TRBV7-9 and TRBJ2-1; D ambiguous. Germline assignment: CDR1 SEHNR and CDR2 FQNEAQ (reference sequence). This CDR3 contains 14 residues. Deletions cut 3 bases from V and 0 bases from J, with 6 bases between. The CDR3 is CASSFRVSYNEQFF. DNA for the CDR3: TGTGCCAGCAGCTTTAGAGTCTCCTACAATGAGCAGTTCTTC. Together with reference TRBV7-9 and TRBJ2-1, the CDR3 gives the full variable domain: DTGVSQNPRHKITKRGQNVTFRCDPISEHNRLYWYRQTLGQGPEFLTYFQNEAQLEKSRLLSDRFSAERPKGSFSTLEIQRTEQGDSAMYLCASSFRVSYNEQFFGPGTRLTVL.

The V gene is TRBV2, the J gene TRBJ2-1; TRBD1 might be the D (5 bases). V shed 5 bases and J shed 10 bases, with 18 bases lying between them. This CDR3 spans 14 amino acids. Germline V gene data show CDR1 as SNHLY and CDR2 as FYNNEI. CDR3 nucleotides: TGTGCCAGCAGTCTCTGGGGCAAACGCCCAGAGCAGTTCTTC. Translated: CASSLWGKRPEQFF.

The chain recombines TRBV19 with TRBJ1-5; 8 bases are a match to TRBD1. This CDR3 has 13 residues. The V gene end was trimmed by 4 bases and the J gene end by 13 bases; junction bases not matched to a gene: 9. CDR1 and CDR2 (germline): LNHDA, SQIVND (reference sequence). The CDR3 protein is CASSTERDRGQHF. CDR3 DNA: TGTGCCAGTAGTACCGAACGAGACAGGGGACAGCATTTT.

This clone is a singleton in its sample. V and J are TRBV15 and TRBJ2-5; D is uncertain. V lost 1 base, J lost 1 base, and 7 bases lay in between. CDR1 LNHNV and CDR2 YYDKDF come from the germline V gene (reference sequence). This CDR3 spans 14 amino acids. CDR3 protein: CATSRGRIQETQYF. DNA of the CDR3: TGTGCCACCAGCAGAGGGCGGATCCAAGAGACCCAGTACTTC.